The 19 T cell receptor beta chains presented below share a single source sample, sequenced in a study of blood T cell repertoires in COVID-19. Measured with immunoSEQ multiplex PCR; TCRdb has only the in-frame clones, and not every one. The data contain roughly 250,000 clones, about 87% of them singletons. The sample comprised PBMCs or T cells enriched from blood (not recorded which). These receptors came from a woman between 45 and 60 years old who had recovered from COVID-19.

V usage is TRBV11-2 and J usage is TRBJ2-7, with 9 bases lining up with TRBD1. The CDR3 has 16 residues. With V trimmed by 4 bases and J by 2 bases, 9 bases remained unmatched. Germline values: CDR1 SGHAT, CDR2 FQNNGV. CDR3: CASSSGGGQGTYEQYF. The CDR3 nucleotides read TGTGCCAGCAGCTCGGGGGGCGGACAGGGGACCTACGAGCAGTACTTC.

The V call is TRBV28, the J call TRBJ1-1; D unclear. Germline assignment: CDR1 MDHEN and CDR2 SYDVKM. This CDR3 comprises 14 residues. Trimming left V 5 bases short and J 0 bases short, with 10 bases between. DNA for the CDR3: TGTGCCAGCAGTCCACACCTCTTGAACACTGAAGCTTTCTTT. Translated: CASSPHLLNTEAFF.

This sequence joins TRBV4-3 and TRBJ2-7, with 7 nucleotides matching TRBD2. CDR1 is LGHNA and CDR2 is YSLEER in the germline V gene. CDR3 length: 16 residues. With 3 bases clipped from V and 5 bases from J, the junction kept 13 bases outside the gene matches. The CDR3 sequence is CASSQVSSGRGDEQYF. CDR3 DNA sequence: TGCGCCAGCAGCCAGGTATCTAGCGGTAGAGGAGACGAGCAGTACTTC.

In its sample, this clone was seen a few times. The chain uses TRBV5-4 and TRBJ1-6; D not certain. The CDR3 has 14 residues. V lost 4 bases to trimming and J lost 7 bases, with 12 bases between them. CDR1 and CDR2 (germline): SGHNT, YYREEE (reference sequence). CDR3 sequence (DNA): TGTGCCAGCAGCCTGGGTTCGGTAAATTCACCCCTCCACTTT. It codes for CASSLGSVNSPLHF. The variable domain in full, with the rest retrieved from reference TRBV5-4 and TRBJ1-6, is ETGVTQSPTHLIKTRGQQVTLRCSSQSGHNTVSWYQQALGQGPQFIFQYYREEENGRGNFPPRFSGLQFPNYSSELNVNALELDDSALYLCASSLGSVNSPLHFGNGTRLTVT.

The V and J genes are TRBV6-6 and TRBJ2-7, with D unresolved. Germline V lookup: CDR1 MNHNY, CDR2 SVGAGI (reference sequence). Trimming stripped 0 bases from V and 6 bases from J, with 9 bases between. This CDR3 has 13 amino acids. The DNA of the CDR3 is TGTGCCAGCAGTTACTCGAAGCGTTCCGAGCAGTACTTC. It yields the protein CASSYSKRSEQYF.

CDR3 amino acids: CASSLAGYRDREKLFF. As DNA, the CDR3 is TGTGCCAGCAGCTTAGCGGGTTACCGGGACAGGGAAAAACTGTTTTTT. V is TRBV7-9 and J is TRBJ1-4, with 8 bases identical to TRBD1. V was clipped by 0 bases and J by 8 bases; unmatched bases: 8. The CDR3 is 16 residues long. Germline V gene lookup returns CDR1 SEHNR and CDR2 FQNEAQ (reference sequence).

V usage is TRBV6-2 or TRBV6-3 and J usage is TRBJ2-7, with D unresolved. The V gene lost 2 bases and the J gene lost 5 bases, with 7 bases spanning the gap. Germline V gives CDR1 MNHEY, CDR2 SVGEGT. This CDR3 spans 12 amino acids. This CDR3 is CASSYGQNEQYF. In DNA form, the CDR3 reads TGTGCCAGCAGTTACGGGCAGAACGAGCAGTACTTC.

The rearrangement joins TRBV21-1 to TRBJ2-3; the table calls TRBD2, which could not be checked here. TRBV21-1 is designated a pseudogene. The CDR3 sequence is 17 residues long. DNA of the CDR3: TGTGCCAGCAGCATCGGGACTAGCGGGAGGAACACAGATACGCAGTATTTT. Amino acid sequence: CASSIGTSGRNTDTQYF.

The rearrangement uses TRBV5-1 and TRBJ1-3; D is unclear. Germline assignment: CDR1 SGHRS and CDR2 YFSETQ. The CDR3 covers 14 residues. The germline V and J ends were trimmed by 0 bases and 7 bases, with 11 bases remaining between them. The CDR3 region is CASSLGISGNTIYF. CDR3 DNA sequence: TGCGCCAGCAGCTTGGGGATTTCCGGGAACACCATATATTTT.

This clone was found a few times. The CDR3 reads CASRPGGRTEAFF. The CDR3 DNA follows: TGTGCCAGCAGACCAGGGGGCAGGACTGAAGCTTTCTTT. The chain joins TRBV12-3 or TRBV12-4 to TRBJ1-1; 8 nucleotides match TRBD1. The CDR3 is 13 amino acids. Trimming cost V 6 bases and J 5 bases; bases outside gene matches: 5.

The chain employs TRBV5-4 and TRBJ2-5; tentatively, D is TRBD2 (5 bases). The CDR3 totals 16 residues. Germline V lookup: CDR1 SGHNT, CDR2 YYREEE (reference sequence). V gave up 4 bases and J gave up 3 bases, with 19 bases separating them. CDR3 sequence (DNA): TGTGCCAGCAGCCCCGTGGACTCGAAAGCGAAAGAGACCCAGTACTTC. Its translation: CASSPVDSKAKETQYF.

The rearrangement joins TRBV30 to TRBJ1-1, with D unclear. Per the germline V gene, CDR1 is GTSNPN and CDR2 is SVGIG (reference sequence). V shed 4 bases and J shed 2 bases, with 20 bases lying between them. The CDR3 sequence is 16 residues long. The CDR3 coding sequence is TGTGCCTGGAATACACGGGGATTCATAATAAACACTGAAGCTTTCTTT. As protein: CAWNTRGFIINTEAFF. Drawing the rest from reference TRBV30 and TRBJ1-1, the complete variable domain is SQTIHQWPATLVQPVGSPLSLECTVEGTSNPNLYWYRQAAGRGLQLLFYSVGIGQISSEVPQNLSASRPQDRQFILSSKKLLLSDSGFYLCAWNTRGFIINTEAFFGQGTRLTVV.

V is TRBV6-5 and J is TRBJ2-7; TRBD1 matches at 9 bases. The V gene's germline CDR1 is MNHEY and CDR2 SVGAGI. The CDR3 length is 14 residues. V was clipped by 6 bases and J by 3 bases; unmatched bases: 6. The CDR3 nucleotides are TGTGCCAGCAGAGCGGGGACAGGGAGCTACGAGCAGTACTTC. It is translated as CASRAGTGSYEQYF.

The chain combines TRBV24-1 with TRBJ1-2, with no clear D. The CDR3 totals 13 residues. V was trimmed by 1 base and J by 6 bases, leaving 8 bases between them. The germline CDR1 and CDR2 sequences are KGHDR and SFDVKD. CDR3 amino acids: CATSDFASHGYTF. DNA of the CDR3: TGTGCCACCAGTGATTTTGCAAGCCATGGCTACACCTTC.

The chain combines TRBV7-9 with TRBJ1-3; D possibly corresponds to TRBD1 (5 bases). This CDR3 comprises 15 residues. CDR1 and CDR2 from the germline V gene are SEHNR and FQNEAQ (reference sequence). V was pared by 1 base and J by 0 bases, with 7 bases between. The CDR3 DNA sequence: TGTGCCAGCAGCTTAGAGGGGTTCTCTGGAAACACCATATATTTT. This sequence encodes CASSLEGFSGNTIYF. Variable domain in full (rest from reference TRBV7-9 and TRBJ1-3): DTGVSQNPRHKITKRGQNVTFRCDPISEHNRLYWYRQTLGQGPEFLTYFQNEAQLEKSRLLSDRFSAERPKGSFSTLEIQRTEQGDSAMYLCASSLEGFSGNTIYFGEGSWLTVV.

Comments on this clone: A junction end diverges from the germline sequence, so it may reflect a read error. V gene TRBV14 combines with J gene TRBJ1-3; D not resolved. The CDR3 is 17 residues long. Germline V CDR1 and CDR2: SGHDN, FVKESK. CDR3 loop: CVSSQGFIRKGADTIYF. In nucleotides, the CDR3 is TGTGTCAGCAGCCAAGGCTTCATACGAAAGGGAGCGGACACCATATATTTT.

V and J are TRBV29-1 and TRBJ1-1, with 10 nucleotides matching TRBD1. The CDR3 totals 14 residues. The V and J ends lost 6 bases and 1 base, in that order; junction bases with no gene match: 5. Germline loops: CDR1 SQVTM, CDR2 ANQGSEA. In nucleotides, the CDR3 is TGCAGCGTCGGGACAGGGGCTGGGAACACTGAAGCTTTCTTT. It yields the protein CSVGTGAGNTEAFF.

The V gene is TRBV5-1, the J gene TRBJ1-4; 9 positions agree with TRBD1. V shed 4 bases, J shed 8 bases, and the junction held 6 bases outside the gene matches. Germline V gene data show CDR1 as SGHRS and CDR2 as YFSETQ. The CDR3 totals 14 residues. The CDR3 protein is CASSVDRGNEKLFF. Written as DNA, the CDR3 is TGCGCCAGCAGCGTGGACAGGGGTAACGAAAAACTGTTTTTT.

The CDR3 spells CASIPPGRDSGRGSYNEQFF. Written as DNA, the CDR3 is TGTGCCAGCATCCCCCCGGGGCGAGATAGCGGGAGAGGGTCCTACAATGAGCAGTTCTTC. The V call is TRBV9, the J call TRBJ2-1, with 9 nucleotides matching TRBD2. Germline loops: CDR1 SGDLS, CDR2 YYNGEE. The CDR3 covers 20 residues. V lost 6 bases, J lost 1 base, and 20 bases stayed unmatched. Variable domain in full (rest from reference TRBV9 and TRBJ2-1): DSGVTQTPKHLITATGQRVTLRCSPRSGDLSVYWYQQSLDQGLQFLIQYYNGEERAKGNILERFSAQQFPDLHSELNLSSLELGDSALYFCASIPPGRDSGRGSYNEQFFGPGTRLTVL.